This TCR beta chain was documented in a study of response to subunit inactivated influenza vaccine. Findings and caveats of the study: Every seasonal influenza vaccination brings in few new T cells, the authors suggested.

This clonotype was observed a handful of times. The antigen remains unidentified. One entry per CDR3 protein, called by TCRdb with MiXCR from the RT-PCR reads. The table lists about 310,000 distinct CDR3 sequences, approximately 23% of them singletons. The CDR3 consists of 16 residues. V was clipped by 5 bases and J by 5 bases; unmatched bases: 7. Germline CDR1 reads MNHEY; CDR2 reads SVGEGT. The clonotype originates from a man between 50 and 70 years old who received an inactivated influenza vaccine. The specimen comprised PBMCs from blood, sampled about 20 months after vaccination. The chain couples TRBV6-2 or TRBV6-3 to TRBJ2-5; 14 nucleotides line up with TRBD2. The CDR3 sequence: CASSPGLAGGWETQYF. The CDR3 DNA reads TGTGCCAGCAGTCCAGGACTAGCGGGAGGATGGGAGACCCAGTACTTC.